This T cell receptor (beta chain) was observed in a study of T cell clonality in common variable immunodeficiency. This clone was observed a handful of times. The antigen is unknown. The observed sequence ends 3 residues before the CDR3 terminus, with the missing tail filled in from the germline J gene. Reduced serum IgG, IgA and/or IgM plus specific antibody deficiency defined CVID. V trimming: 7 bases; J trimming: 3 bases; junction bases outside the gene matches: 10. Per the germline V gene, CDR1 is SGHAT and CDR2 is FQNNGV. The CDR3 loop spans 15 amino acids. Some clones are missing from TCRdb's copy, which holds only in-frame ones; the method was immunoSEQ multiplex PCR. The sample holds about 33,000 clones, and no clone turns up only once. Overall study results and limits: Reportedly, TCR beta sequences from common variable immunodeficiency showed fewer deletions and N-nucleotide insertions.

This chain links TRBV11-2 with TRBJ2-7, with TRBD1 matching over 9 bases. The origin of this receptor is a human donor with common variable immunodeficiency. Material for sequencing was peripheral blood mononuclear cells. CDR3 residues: CASNSPGTGIYEQYF. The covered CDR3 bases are TGTGCCAGCAACTCCCCCGGGACAGGGATCTACGAG.